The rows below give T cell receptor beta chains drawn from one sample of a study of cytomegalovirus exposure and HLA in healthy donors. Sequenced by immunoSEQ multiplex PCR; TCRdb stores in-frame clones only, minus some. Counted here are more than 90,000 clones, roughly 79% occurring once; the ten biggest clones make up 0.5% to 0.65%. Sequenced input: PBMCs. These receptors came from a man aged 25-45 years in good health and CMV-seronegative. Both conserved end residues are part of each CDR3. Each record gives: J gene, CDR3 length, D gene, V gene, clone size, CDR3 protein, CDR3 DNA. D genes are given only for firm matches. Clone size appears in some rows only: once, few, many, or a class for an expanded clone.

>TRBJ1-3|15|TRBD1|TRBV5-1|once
CASSRSGGTGNTIYF
TGCGCCAGCAGCCGATCAGGGGGAACTGGAAACACCATATATTTT
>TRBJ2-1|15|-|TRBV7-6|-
CASSKGSGGHNEQFF
TGTGCCAGCAGCAAAGGCTCGGGGGGCCACAATGAGCAGTTCTTC
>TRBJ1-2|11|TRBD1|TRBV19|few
CASSTGQHGTF
TGTGCCAGTAGTACGGGACAGCATGGCACCTTC
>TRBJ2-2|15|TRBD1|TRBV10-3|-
CAISPGTGGAGELFF
TGTGCCATCAGTCCCGGGACAGGGGGGGCCGGGGAGCTGTTTTTT
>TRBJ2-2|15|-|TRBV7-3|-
CASSLYGSDTGELFF
TGTGCCAGCAGCTTATACGGTTCGGACACCGGGGAGCTGTTTTTT
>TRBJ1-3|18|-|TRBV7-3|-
CSSSLGWISGLSGNTIYF
TGTTCCAGCAGCTTAGGTTGGATCTCAGGCCTCTCTGGAAACACCATATATTTT
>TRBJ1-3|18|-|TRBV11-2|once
CASSLGVREQGSGNTIYF
TGTGCCAGCAGCTTAGGGGTTCGAGAACAGGGCTCTGGAAACACCATATATTTT
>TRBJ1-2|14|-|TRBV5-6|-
CASSAQEGWSGYTF
TGTGCCAGCAGCGCCCAGGAGGGTTGGAGTGGCTACACCTTC
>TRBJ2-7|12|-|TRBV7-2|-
CASSLAFREQYF
TGTGCCAGCAGCTTAGCGTTCCGCGAGCAGTACTTC
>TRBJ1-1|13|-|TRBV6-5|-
CASRPPTGREAFF
TGTGCCAGCAGGCCTCCGACAGGACGGGAAGCTTTCTTT
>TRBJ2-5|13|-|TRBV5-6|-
CASSLWPQETQYF
TGTGCCAGCAGCCTCTGGCCCCAAGAGACCCAGTACTTC
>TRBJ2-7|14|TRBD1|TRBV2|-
CASSEGQGEAEQYF
TGTGCCAGCAGTGAGGGACAGGGTGAGGCCGAGCAGTACTTC
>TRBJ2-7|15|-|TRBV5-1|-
CASSLEPASSYEQYF
TGCGCCAGCAGCTTGGAGCCCGCAAGCTCCTACGAGCAGTACTTC
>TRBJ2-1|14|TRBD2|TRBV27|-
CASSLWPSGNEQFF
TGTGCCAGCAGTTTATGGCCTAGCGGCAATGAGCAGTTCTTC